These T cell receptor beta chains were read from a single sample in a study of T cells in severe cutaneous drug reactions. TCRdb re-called the multiplex PCR reads and shows each CDR3 protein once, DNA omitted. Recorded for this sample: some 7,600 distinct CDR3 sequences. Sequencing was done on a sample of cells from a skin blister. All receptors come from a human donor with a severe cutaneous adverse drug reaction. Both conserved end residues are part of each CDR3. Fields, in order: J gene, V gene, clone size, CDR3 protein. The size of a clone is reported for some rows only, either as once, few or many, or as a class for expanded clones.

>TRBJ1-6|TRBV4-3|-
CASRPNLFSNSPLHF
>TRBJ1-4|TRBV10-3|-
CAISVGPLRQGEKLFF
>TRBJ2-2|TRBV12-3/TRBV12-4|medium-sized
CASTSNTGELFF
>TRBJ2-1|TRBV5-4|-
CASISRSLGEQFF
>TRBJ2-5|TRBV5-1|-
CASSSVGLETQYF
>TRBJ2-1|TRBV27|-
CASKAIVFDEQFF
>TRBJ2-3|TRBV18|medium-sized
CASSRDGTDTQYF
>TRBJ2-3|TRBV9|-
CASSVGRGTDTQYF
>TRBJ1-1|TRBV18|-
CASSPRTGHTEAFF
>TRBJ1-6|TRBV28|-
CASSSAGMNSPLHF
>TRBJ1-2|TRBV5-1|-
CASSSTGDYGYTF
>TRBJ2-5|TRBV13|-
CASSLRSRGRLQETQYF
>TRBJ1-1|TRBV29-1|-
CSVATMNTEAFF
>TRBJ2-3|TRBV27|-
CASSFGSGGNTQYF
>TRBJ1-5|TRBV4-2|-
CASSQVTQSAQHF
>TRBJ2-7|TRBV11-2|medium-sized
CASSSNIAGGSSYEQYF
>TRBJ1-3|TRBV13|-
CASSPGVSGNTIYF
>TRBJ2-1|TRBV7-6|-
CASSLGTGGHNEQFF
>TRBJ2-1|TRBV18|medium-sized
CASSPPGSNEQFF
>TRBJ2-3|TRBV9|-
CASSAARASTDTQYF
>TRBJ2-1|TRBV14|-
CASSQEARDLGQFF
>TRBJ2-3|TRBV5-4|-
CASSLESTGRTDTQYF
>TRBJ1-2|TRBV29-1|-
CSVEGGDSGYTF
>TRBJ1-5|TRBV5-1|-
CASSWGTGGNQPQHF
>TRBJ2-5|TRBV28|-
CASSLAVQETQYF
>TRBJ2-1|TRBV12-3/TRBV12-4|-
CASSFGGRGDEQFF
>TRBJ2-1|TRBV27|-
CASSLMYSSYNEQFF
>TRBJ2-1|TRBV5-6|-
CASSLPTGRTYNEQFF
>TRBJ2-3|TRBV7-3|-
CASSKTGGSTDTQYF
>TRBJ1-4|TRBV7-9|-
CASSSSSTNEKLFF